This T cell receptor beta chain was observed in a study of blood T cell repertoires in COVID-19. Study overall: T cells, B-cell-depleted T cells, or PBMCs provided the cDNA or gDNA that served as material.

Assay: immunoSEQ multiplex PCR; the TCRdb copy retains only in-frame clones and omits some. In the table there are 100,000 to 150,000 clones, 74% of which are singletons. The CDR3 is made up of 16 amino acids. Trimming cost V 5 bases and J 4 bases, with 20 bases left between them. Germline lookup yields CDR1 SEHNR and CDR2 FQNEAQ (reference sequence). The V call is TRBV7-9, the J call TRBJ2-5; weak D call: TRBD2 (5 bases). This TCR was recovered from an elderly man with COVID-19, enrolled during active disease. Sequencing was carried out using peripheral blood. This CDR3 reads CASSPSSAREAETQYF. CDR3 coding DNA: TGTGCCAGCAGCCCTTCTTCAGCCCGGGAAGCAGAGACCCAGTACTTC.